This is a list of T cell receptor beta chains from one sample in a study of blood T cells in healthy people across ages. TCRdb called the 5' RACE reads again in MiXCR, with one record for every CDR3 protein. This sample carries fewer than 900,000 distinct CDR3 sequences, more than 40% of them seen once, and the ten largest clones take 20%. The sample taken for sequencing was blood. These receptor sequences come from a woman in her sixties or seventies in good health. Both conserved end residues are part of each CDR3. The order of the fields is J gene, clone size, V gene, D gene, CDR3 DNA, CDR3 protein. D genes are given only for firm matches. Where a row states a size, it is once, few, many or the class of an expanded clone; other rows omit it.

>TRBJ2-7|few|TRBV29-1|TRBD2
TGCAGCGTCGGGACTAGCGGGGCCCATTTGTTTTCCTCCTACGAGCAGTACTTC
CSVGTSGAHLFSSYEQYF
>TRBJ2-7|-|TRBV5-1|-
TGCGCCAGCAGCTCCTCCGGGCCCCCCTACGAGCAGTACTTC
CASSSSGPPYEQYF
>TRBJ2-7|many|TRBV12-3/TRBV12-4|TRBD1
TGTGCCAGTCAGCCGGGACAGGGATACTACGAGCAGTACTTC
CASQPGQGYYEQYF
>TRBJ1-1|-|TRBV6-2/TRBV6-3|-
TGTGCCAGCGGTTTGACAGAGAACACTGAAGCTTTCTTT
CASGLTENTEAFF
>TRBJ1-5|-|TRBV28|-
TGTGCCAGCAGGGGTACAGGCAAAAGTCATCAGCCCCAGCATTTT
CASRGTGKSHQPQHF
>TRBJ2-5|-|TRBV7-9|TRBD1
TGTGCCAGCAGTATACCGGGACAGGGGGTTCTAAATGAGCAGTACTTC
CASSIPGQGVLNEQYF
>TRBJ2-3|-|TRBV2|TRBD2
TGTGCCAGCATCAAAACGGGCGGGGGGACCACAGATACGCAGTATTTT
CASIKTGGGTTDTQYF
>TRBJ2-2|-|TRBV20-1|TRBD1
TGCAGTGCGGACCAGGGACAGGGGGCCCACGGGGAGCTGTTTTTT
CSADQGQGAHGELFF
>TRBJ2-3|once|TRBV3-1|-
TGTGCCATCAGCCAAGCCCCTGCTAGCACAGATACGCAGTATTTT
CAISQAPASTDTQYF
>TRBJ2-5|-|TRBV20-1|-
TGCAGTGCGGACGTGGGCTTAGGGACCCAGTACTTC
CSADVGLGTQYF
>TRBJ2-6|few|TRBV5-1|-
TGCGCCAGCAGCTTGGGGACAGCCTCTGGGGCCAACGTCCTGACTTTC
CASSLGTASGANVLTF
>TRBJ2-3|few|TRBV6-2/TRBV6-3|-
TGTGCCAGCAGCAGACACTCAGATACGCAGTATTTT
CASSRHSDTQYF
>TRBJ2-5|once|TRBV7-3|TRBD2
TGTGCCAGCAGCTTAGTTGGGACTAGCGGGAGTAGGGCGGAGACCCAGTACTTC
CASSLVGTSGSRAETQYF
>TRBJ2-1|few|TRBV5-1|-
TGCGCCAGCAGCTTGATGACTGAGCAGTTCTTC
CASSLMTEQFF
>TRBJ2-3|few|TRBV7-6|TRBD2
TGTGCCAGCAGCGGGCGGAATAGCGGGGGTGTCGATACGCAGTATTTT
CASSGRNSGGVDTQYF
>TRBJ2-3|-|TRBV12-3/TRBV12-4|TRBD2
TGTGCCAGCACCCTGAGCGGGAGGGCCGCAGATACGCAGTATTTT
CASTLSGRAADTQYF
>TRBJ2-1|-|TRBV25-1|TRBD1
TGTGCCAGCAGTGAAGCCTCGGGACAGGGTATAGGTGAGCAGTTCTTC
CASSEASGQGIGEQFF
>TRBJ2-3|-|TRBV7-7|-
TGTGCCAGCAGCTTCGGACGGGCAGATACGCAGTATTTT
CASSFGRADTQYF
>TRBJ2-1|-|TRBV20-1|-
TGCAGTGCAATTAGGGACGCCAACCCCGACAATGAGCAGTTCTTC
CSAIRDANPDNEQFF
>TRBJ2-3|many|TRBV5-1|-
TGCGCCAGCAGCTTGGGCTACACAGATACGCAGTATTTT
CASSLGYTDTQYF
>TRBJ2-5|many|TRBV5-1|-
TGCGCCAGCAGAACCGGGACATCGGACCAAGAGACCCAGTACTTC
CASRTGTSDQETQYF
>TRBJ2-3|-|TRBV6-5|TRBD2
TGTGCCAGCAGTTACACGATCCCGGGACTAGCGGGGGCCACCACAGATACGCAGTATTTT
CASSYTIPGLAGATTDTQYF
>TRBJ2-3|-|TRBV7-9|-
TGTGCCAGCAGCTTTGGTAGCAGCACAGATACGCAGTATTTT
CASSFGSSTDTQYF
>TRBJ2-7|many|TRBV29-1|-
TGCAGCGCAGAGCTGGGGGCTACCTCCGAGCAGTACTTC
CSAELGATSEQYF
>TRBJ1-2|-|TRBV20-1|TRBD1
TGCAGTGCAACGCGGGACAGGGCAACTAACTATGGCTACACCTTC
CSATRDRATNYGYTF
>TRBJ2-3|-|TRBV2|-
TGTGCCAGCAGTGATCGTAACGGAGATACGCAGTATTTT
CASSDRNGDTQYF
>TRBJ2-1|many|TRBV7-2|TRBD2
TGTGCCAGCAGCTTAACGCTAGCGGCTAGCTCCTACAATGAGCAGTTCTTC
CASSLTLAASSYNEQFF
>TRBJ1-1|once|TRBV6-6|-
TGTGCCAGCAGTCCCCGGGGGCTTCCGCTTAACACTGAAGCTTTCTTT
CASSPRGLPLNTEAFF
>TRBJ1-1|few|TRBV20-1|-
TGCGGGGGGCAGGGCCAGAGCACTGAAGCTTTCTTT
CGGQGQSTEAFF
>TRBJ2-3|-|TRBV5-1|TRBD1
TGCGCCAGCAGCGCCCAGGGGGCCGCAAGCACAGATACGCAGTATTTT
CASSAQGAASTDTQYF
>TRBJ2-1|-|TRBV3-1|-
TGTGCCAGCAGCCAACGGGATAGCTACAATGAGCAGTTCTTC
CASSQRDSYNEQFF
>TRBJ2-1|-|TRBV9|TRBD2
TGTGCCAGCAGCAGGGGGACTAGCGGGGGACGATACAATGAGCAGTTCTTC
CASSRGTSGGRYNEQFF